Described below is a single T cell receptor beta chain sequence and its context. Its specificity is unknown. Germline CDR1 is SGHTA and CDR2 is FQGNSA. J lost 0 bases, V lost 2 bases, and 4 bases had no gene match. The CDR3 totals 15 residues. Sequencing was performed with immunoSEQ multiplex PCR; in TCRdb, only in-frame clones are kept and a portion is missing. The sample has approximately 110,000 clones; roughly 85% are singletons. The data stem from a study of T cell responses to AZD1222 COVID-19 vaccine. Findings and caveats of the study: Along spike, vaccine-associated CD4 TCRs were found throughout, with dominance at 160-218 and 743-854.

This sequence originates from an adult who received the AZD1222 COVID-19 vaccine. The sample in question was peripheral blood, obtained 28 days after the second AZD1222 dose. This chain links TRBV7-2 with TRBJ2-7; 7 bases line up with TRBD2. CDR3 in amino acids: CASSLMGGPSYEQYF. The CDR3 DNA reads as TGTGCCAGCAGCTTAATGGGAGGGCCCTCCTACGAGCAGTACTTC.